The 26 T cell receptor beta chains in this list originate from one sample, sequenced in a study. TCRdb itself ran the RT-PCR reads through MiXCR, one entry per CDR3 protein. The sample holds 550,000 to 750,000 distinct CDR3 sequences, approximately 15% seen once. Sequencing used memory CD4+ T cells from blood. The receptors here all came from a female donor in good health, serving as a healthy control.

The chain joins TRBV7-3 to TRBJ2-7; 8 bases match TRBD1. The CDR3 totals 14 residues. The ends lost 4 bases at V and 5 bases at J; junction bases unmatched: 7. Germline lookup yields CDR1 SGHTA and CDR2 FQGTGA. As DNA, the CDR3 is TGTGCCAGCAGCTGGGGACAGGAGTTGGACGAGCAGTACTTC. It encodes CASSWGQELDEQYF.

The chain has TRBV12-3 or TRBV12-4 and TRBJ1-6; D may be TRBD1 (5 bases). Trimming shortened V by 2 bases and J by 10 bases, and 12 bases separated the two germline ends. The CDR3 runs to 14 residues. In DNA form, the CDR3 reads TGTGCCAGCAGTTTATCCTCGGGGGGGTCACCCCTCCACTTT. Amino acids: CASSLSSGGSPLHF.

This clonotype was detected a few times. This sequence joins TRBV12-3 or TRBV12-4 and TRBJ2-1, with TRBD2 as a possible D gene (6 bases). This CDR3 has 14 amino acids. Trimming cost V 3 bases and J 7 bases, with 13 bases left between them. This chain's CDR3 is CASSLTGERNEQFF. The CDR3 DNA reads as TGTGCCAGCAGTTTGACGGGAGAAAGGAATGAGCAGTTCTTC.

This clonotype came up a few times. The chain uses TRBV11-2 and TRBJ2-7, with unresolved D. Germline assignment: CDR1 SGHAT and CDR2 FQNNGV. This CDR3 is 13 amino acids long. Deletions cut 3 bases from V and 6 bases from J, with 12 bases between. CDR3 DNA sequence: TGTGCCAGCAGCTTTGGGAATGTCCGCGAGCAGTACTTC. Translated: CASSFGNVREQYF.

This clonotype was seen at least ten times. This chain's CDR3 is CASSLLGLEALNEQFF. The CDR3 DNA reads TGCGCCAGCAGCTTGTTGGGACTAGAGGCTCTAAATGAGCAGTTCTTC. This chain joins TRBV5-1 and TRBJ2-1; 8 nucleotides align to TRBD2. The V segment lost 1 base and the J segment 7 bases; nucleotides outside the gene matches: 10. Germline V gene lookup returns CDR1 SGHRS and CDR2 YFSETQ. The CDR3 covers 16 residues. Using reference TRBV5-1 and TRBJ2-1 for the parts outside the CDR3, the full variable domain is KAGVTQTPRYLIKTRGQQVTLSCSPISGHRSVSWYQQTPGQGLQFLFEYFSETQRNKGNFPGRFSGRQFSNSRSEMNVSTLELGDSALYLCASSLLGLEALNEQFFGPGTRLTVL.

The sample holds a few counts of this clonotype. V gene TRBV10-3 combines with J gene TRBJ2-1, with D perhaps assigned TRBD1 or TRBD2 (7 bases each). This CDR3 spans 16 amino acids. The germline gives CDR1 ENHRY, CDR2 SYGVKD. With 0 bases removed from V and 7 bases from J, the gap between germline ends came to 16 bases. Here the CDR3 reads CAISESVTGEGNEQFF. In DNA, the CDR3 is TGTGCCATCAGTGAGTCGGTCACAGGGGAGGGGAATGAGCAGTTCTTC.

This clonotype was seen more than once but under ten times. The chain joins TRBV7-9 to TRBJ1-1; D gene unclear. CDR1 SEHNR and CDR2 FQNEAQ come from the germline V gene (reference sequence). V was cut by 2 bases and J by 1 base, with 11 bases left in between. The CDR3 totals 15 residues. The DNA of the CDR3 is TGTGCCAGCAGCTTAACGCGACGGGAGAACACTGAAGCTTTCTTT. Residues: CASSLTRRENTEAFF.

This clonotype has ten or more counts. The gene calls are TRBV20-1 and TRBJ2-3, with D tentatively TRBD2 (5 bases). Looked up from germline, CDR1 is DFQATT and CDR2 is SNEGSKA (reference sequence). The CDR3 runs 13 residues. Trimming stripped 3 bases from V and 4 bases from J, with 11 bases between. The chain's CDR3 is CSASWLAADTQYF. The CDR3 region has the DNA TGCAGTGCTAGCTGGCTAGCTGCAGATACGCAGTATTTT.

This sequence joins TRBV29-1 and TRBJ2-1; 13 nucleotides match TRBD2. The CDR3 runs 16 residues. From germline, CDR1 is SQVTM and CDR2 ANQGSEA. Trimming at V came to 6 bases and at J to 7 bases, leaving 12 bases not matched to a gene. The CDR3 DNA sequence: TGCAGCGTGGAGGGGACTAGCGGGGTCGTTTATAATGAGCAGTTCTTC. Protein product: CSVEGTSGVVYNEQFF.

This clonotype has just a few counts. The CDR3: CASSVTGMSYGYTF. In nucleotides, the CDR3 is TGTGCCAGCAGCGTAACGGGGATGAGCTATGGCTACACCTTC. V is TRBV9 and J is TRBJ1-2; D gene unclear. The CDR3 is 14 amino acids. V was clipped by 1 base and J by 4 bases, with 11 bases between them. The germline CDR1 and CDR2 sequences are SGDLS and YYNGEE.

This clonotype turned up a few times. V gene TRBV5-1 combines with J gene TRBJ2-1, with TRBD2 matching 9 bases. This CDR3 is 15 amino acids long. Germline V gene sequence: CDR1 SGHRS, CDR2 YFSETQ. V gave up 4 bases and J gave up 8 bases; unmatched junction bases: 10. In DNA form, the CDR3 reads TGCGCCAGCAGCACTGGGGCGGGAGGGCCCGATGAGCAGTTCTTC. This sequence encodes CASSTGAGGPDEQFF. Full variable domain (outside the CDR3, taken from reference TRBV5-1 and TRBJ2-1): KAGVTQTPRYLIKTRGQQVTLSCSPISGHRSVSWYQQTPGQGLQFLFEYFSETQRNKGNFPGRFSGRQFSNSRSEMNVSTLELGDSALYLCASSTGAGGPDEQFFGPGTRLTVL.

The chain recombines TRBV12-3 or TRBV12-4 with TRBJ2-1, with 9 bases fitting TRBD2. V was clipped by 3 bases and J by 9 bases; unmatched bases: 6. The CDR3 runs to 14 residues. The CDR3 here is CASSLEAGGGEQFF. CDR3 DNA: TGTGCCAGCAGTTTGGAAGCGGGAGGAGGTGAGCAGTTCTTC.

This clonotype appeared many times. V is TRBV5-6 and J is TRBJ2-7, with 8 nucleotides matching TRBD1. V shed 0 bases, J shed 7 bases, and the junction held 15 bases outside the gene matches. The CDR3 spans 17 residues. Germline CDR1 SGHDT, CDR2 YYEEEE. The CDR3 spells CASSLDFSGTGLKEQYF. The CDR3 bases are TGTGCCAGCAGCTTGGATTTCTCCGGGACAGGTCTAAAGGAGCAGTACTTC.

The CDR3 region is CASSLEGQLYNSPLHF. CDR3 nucleotide sequence: TGCGCCAGCAGCTTGGAGGGACAGTTATATAATTCACCCCTCCACTTT. The chain uses TRBV5-1 and TRBJ1-6, with 7 bases lining up with TRBD1. The J segment lost 4 bases and the V segment lost 0 bases, leaving 4 bases of the junction unmatched. CDR1 is SGHRS and CDR2 is YFSETQ in the germline V gene. The CDR3 is made up of 16 amino acids.

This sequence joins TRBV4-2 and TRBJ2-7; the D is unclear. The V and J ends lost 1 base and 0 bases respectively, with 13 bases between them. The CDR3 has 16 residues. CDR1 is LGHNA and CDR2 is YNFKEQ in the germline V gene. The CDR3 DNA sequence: TGTGCCAGCAGCCAAGTAGTGGCAGTCAGCTCCTACGAGCAGTACTTC. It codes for CASSQVVAVSSYEQYF.

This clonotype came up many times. CDR3 region: CASSVSGLSYEQYF. As DNA, the CDR3 is TGTGCCAGCAGTGTTAGCGGCCTCTCCTACGAGCAGTACTTC. The chain recombines TRBV25-1 with TRBJ2-7; TRBD2 might be the D (6 bases). Trimming left V 4 bases short and J 0 bases short, with 10 bases between. The germline V gene encodes CDR1 MGHDK and CDR2 SYGVNS. The CDR3 is 14 amino acids.

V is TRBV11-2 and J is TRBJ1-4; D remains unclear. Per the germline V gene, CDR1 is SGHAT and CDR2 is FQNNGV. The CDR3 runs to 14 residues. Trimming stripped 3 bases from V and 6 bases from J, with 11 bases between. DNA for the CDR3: TGTGCCAGCAGCTTCTCTCACAGTTATGAAAAACTGTTTTTT. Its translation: CASSFSHSYEKLFF.

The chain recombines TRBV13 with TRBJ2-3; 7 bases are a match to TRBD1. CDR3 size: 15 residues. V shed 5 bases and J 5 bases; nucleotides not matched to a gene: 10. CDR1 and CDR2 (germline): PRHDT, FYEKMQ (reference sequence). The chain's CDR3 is CASSPEGQLGDTQYF. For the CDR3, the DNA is TGTGCCAGCAGCCCAGAGGGACAGCTGGGAGATACGCAGTATTTT.

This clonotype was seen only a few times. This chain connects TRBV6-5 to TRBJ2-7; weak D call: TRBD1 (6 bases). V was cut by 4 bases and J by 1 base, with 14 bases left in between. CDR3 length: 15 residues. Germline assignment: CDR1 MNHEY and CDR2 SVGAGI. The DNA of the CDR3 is TGTGCCAGCAGTTTCAAGTCCGGACAGTCCTACGAGCAGTACTTC. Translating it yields CASSFKSGQSYEQYF.

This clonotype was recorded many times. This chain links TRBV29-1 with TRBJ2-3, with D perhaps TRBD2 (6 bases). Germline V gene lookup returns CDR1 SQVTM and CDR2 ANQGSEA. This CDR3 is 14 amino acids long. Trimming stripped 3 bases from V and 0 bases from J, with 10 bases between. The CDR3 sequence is CSVESGSSTDTQYF. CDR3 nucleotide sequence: TGCAGCGTTGAGAGCGGGTCTAGCACAGATACGCAGTATTTT.

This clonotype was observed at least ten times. The CDR3 spells CASKQGGYGYTF. For the CDR3, the DNA is TGTGCCAGCAAACAAGGGGGCTATGGCTACACCTTC. The genes are TRBV6-5 and TRBJ1-2, with a possible D match to TRBD1 (6 bases). Trimming cost V 7 bases and J 4 bases, with 10 bases left between them. The CDR3 consists of 12 residues. The germline V gene encodes CDR1 MNHEY and CDR2 SVGAGI.

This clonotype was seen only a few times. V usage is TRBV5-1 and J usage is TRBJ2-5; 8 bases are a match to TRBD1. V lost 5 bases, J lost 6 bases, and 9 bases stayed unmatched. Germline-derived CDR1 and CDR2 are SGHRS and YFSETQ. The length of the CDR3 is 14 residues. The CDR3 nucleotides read TGCGCCAGCAGTGAGGGGCAGGGGGCAAAGACCCAGTACTTC. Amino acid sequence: CASSEGQGAKTQYF.

This chain's CDR3 is CASSPYAGGSGYTF. The CDR3 DNA reads as TGTGCCAGCAGCCCCTATGCAGGGGGGTCTGGCTACACCTTC. The gene calls are TRBV9 and TRBJ1-2; 7 bases are a match to TRBD1. Germline V lookup: CDR1 SGDLS, CDR2 YYNGEE. There are 14 residues in the CDR3. Unmatched junction bases numbered 10, after V lost 4 bases and J lost 7 bases.

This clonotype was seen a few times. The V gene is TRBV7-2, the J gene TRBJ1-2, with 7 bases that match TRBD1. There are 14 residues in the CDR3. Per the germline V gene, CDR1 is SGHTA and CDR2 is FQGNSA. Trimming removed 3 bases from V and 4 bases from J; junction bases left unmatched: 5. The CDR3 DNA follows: TGTGCCAGCAGCTTTGGACAGGCAGGCTATGGCTACACCTTC. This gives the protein CASSFGQAGYGYTF.

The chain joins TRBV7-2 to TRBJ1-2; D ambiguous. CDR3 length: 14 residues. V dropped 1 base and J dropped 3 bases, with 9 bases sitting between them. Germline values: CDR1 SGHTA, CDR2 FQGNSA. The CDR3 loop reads CASSLGHSYYGYTF. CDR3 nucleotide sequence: TGTGCCAGCAGCTTAGGTCACAGCTACTATGGCTACACCTTC. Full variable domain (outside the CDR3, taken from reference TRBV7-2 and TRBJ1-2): GAGVSQSPSNKVTEKGKDVELRCDPISGHTALYWYRQSLGQGLEFLIYFQGNSAPDKSGLPSDRFSAERTGGSVSTLTIQRTQQEDSAVYLCASSLGHSYYGYTFGSGTRLTVV.

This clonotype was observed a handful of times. The DNA of the CDR3 is TGTGCCAGCAGCTTTACGACCGAGGGCTACACCTTC. Translating gives CASSFTTEGYTF. The chain joins TRBV11-2 to TRBJ1-2; the D is unclear. The CDR3 consists of 12 residues. V was cut by 3 bases and J by 8 bases, with 10 bases left in between. CDR1 is SGHAT, CDR2 FQNNGV, per germline.